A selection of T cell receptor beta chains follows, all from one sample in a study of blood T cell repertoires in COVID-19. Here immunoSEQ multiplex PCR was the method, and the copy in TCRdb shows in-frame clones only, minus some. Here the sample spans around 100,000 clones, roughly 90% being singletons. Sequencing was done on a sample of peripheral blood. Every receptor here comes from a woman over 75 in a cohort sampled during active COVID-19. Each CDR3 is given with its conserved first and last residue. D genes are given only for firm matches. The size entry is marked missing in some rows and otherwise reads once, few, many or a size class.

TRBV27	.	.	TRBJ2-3	TGTGCCAGCAGTTTTATACAGGGCGGCACAGATACGCAGTATTTT	CASSFIQGGTDTQYF
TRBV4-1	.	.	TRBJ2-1	TGCGCCAGCAGCCAGACAGTTCCCAATGAGCAGTTCTTC	CASSQTVPNEQFF
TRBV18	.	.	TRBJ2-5	TGTGCCAGCTCACCTACCACGTACAGGGAAGAGACCCAGTACTTC	CASSPTTYREETQYF
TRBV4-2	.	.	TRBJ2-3	TGTGCCAGCAGCCAAGAGACTACCCGGGGAGATACGCAGTATTTT	CASSQETTRGDTQYF
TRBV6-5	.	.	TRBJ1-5	TGTGCCAGCAGTTACGGGGGGGCTGGCAATCAGCCCCAGCATTTT	CASSYGGAGNQPQHF
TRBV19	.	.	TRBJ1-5	TGTGCCAGTAGTATCGGGGATCAGCCCCAGCATTTT	CASSIGDQPQHF
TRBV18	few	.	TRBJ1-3	TGTGCCAGCTCCCCGGGACTCGAGGGTAACACCATATATTTT	CASSPGLEGNTIYF
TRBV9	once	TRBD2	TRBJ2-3	TGTGCCAGCAGCGTAGATCTGGCGGGGGGTGGAGATACGCAGTATTTT	CASSVDLAGGGDTQYF
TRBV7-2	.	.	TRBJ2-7	TGTGCCAGCAGCTTAGCGGTCGGAGGGAACTACGAGCAGTACTTC	CASSLAVGGNYEQYF
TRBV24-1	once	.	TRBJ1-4	TGTGCCACCAGTGAATCACAAGATGATGAAAAACTGTTTTTT	CATSESQDDEKLFF
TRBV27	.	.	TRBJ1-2	TGTGCCAGCAGTTTTGGAGGGATTAACTATGGCTACACCTTC	CASSFGGINYGYTF
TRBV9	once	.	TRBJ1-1	TGTGCCAGCAGCGTAGTCCTAAGGGGGGGCACTGAAGCTTTCTTT	CASSVVLRGGTEAFF
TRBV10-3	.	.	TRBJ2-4	TGTGCCATCAGTGAGGGGCGGGCAGGGGACATTCAGTACTTC	CAISEGRAGDIQYF
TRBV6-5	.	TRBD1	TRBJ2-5	TGTGCCGCCCAGGGACAGGGGGTTAAAGAGACCCAGTACTTC	CAAQGQGVKETQYF
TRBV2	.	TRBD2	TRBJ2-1	TGTGCCAGCAGTGAAGGGTGGTCTAGCGGGAGGAGTAATGAGCAGTTCTTC	CASSEGWSSGRSNEQFF
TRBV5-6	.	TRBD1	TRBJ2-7	TGTGCCAGCAGCCGAGGGACAGAGTACGAGCAGTACTTC	CASSRGTEYEQYF
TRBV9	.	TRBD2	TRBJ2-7	TGTGCCAGCAGCGCGACTAGCGGGGGCTACGAGCAGTACTTC	CASSATSGGYEQYF
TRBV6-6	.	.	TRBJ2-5	TGTGCCAGCAGGAACAGGGCCCAGGAGACCCAGTACTTC	CASRNRAQETQYF
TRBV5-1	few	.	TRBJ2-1	TGCGCCAGCAGTACCTCGGGATCTTACAATGAGCAGTTCTTC	CASSTSGSYNEQFF
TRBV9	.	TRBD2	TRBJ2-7	TGTGCCAGCAGCGTAGTTCCGGTTTCTAGCGGCGGTTCCTACGAGCAGTACTTC	CASSVVPVSSGGSYEQYF
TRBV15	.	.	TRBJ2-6	TGTGCCACCAGCAGAGGGGACATGGCTGGGGCCAACGTCCTGACTTTC	CATSRGDMAGANVLTF
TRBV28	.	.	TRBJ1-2	TGTGCCAGCGGGTCGTTCGGGGGCTACACCTTC	CASGSFGGYTF
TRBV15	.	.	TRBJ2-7	TGTGCCACCAGCAGAGAGGCATCCTACGAGCAGTACTTC	CATSREASYEQYF
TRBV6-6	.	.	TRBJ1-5	TGTGCCAGCAGGGGGCCAGGGGCTCAGCCCCAGCATTTT	CASRGPGAQPQHF
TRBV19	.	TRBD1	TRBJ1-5	TGTGCCAGTAGCTCGAGGACAGGGCATCAGCCCCAGCATTTT	CASSSRTGHQPQHF
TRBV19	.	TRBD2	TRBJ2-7	TGTGCCAGTAGTATAGGGCTAGCGGGGCCCTTGCACGAGCAGTACTTC	CASSIGLAGPLHEQYF
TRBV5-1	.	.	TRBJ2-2	TGCGCCAGCAGCCAGACAATAGGTTCAACCGGGGAGCTGTTTTTT	CASSQTIGSTGELFF